This entry features one TCR beta chain sequence. The data derive from a study of T cell changes during pregnancy in multiple sclerosis. CDR1 is SGHDT and CDR2 is YYEEEE in the germline V gene. The CDR3 length is 18 residues. V shed 0 bases and J shed 0 bases, with 17 bases lying between them. Assay: immunoSEQ multiplex PCR; the TCRdb copy retains only in-frame clones and omits some. Among roughly 49,000 clones listed, around 90% were seen once. This TCR was sampled from a female donor with multiple sclerosis, enrolled in a pregnancy study. The material was CD4+ T cells from peripheral blood mononuclear cells, obtained in the second trimester of pregnancy. The gene calls are TRBV5-6 and TRBJ2-3, with D tentatively TRBD2 (6 bases). In DNA, the CDR3 is TGTGCCAGCAGCTTGGGGACTAAGGTTTTATCTAGCACAGATACGCAGTATTTT. Encoded protein: CASSLGTKVLSSTDTQYF.